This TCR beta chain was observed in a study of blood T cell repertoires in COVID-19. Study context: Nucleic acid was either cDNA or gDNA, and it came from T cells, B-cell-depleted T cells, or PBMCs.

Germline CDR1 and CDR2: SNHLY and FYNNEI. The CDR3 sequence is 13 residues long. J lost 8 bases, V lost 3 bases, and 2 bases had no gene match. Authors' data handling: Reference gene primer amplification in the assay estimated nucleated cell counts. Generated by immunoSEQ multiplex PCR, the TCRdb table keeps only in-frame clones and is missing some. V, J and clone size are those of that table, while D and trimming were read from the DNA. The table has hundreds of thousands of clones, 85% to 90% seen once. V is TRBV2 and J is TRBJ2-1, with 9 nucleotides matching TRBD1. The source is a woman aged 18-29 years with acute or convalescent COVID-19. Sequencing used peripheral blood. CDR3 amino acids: CASSEGQGHEQFF. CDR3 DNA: TGTGCCAGCAGTGAGGGACAGGGCCATGAGCAGTTCTTC.